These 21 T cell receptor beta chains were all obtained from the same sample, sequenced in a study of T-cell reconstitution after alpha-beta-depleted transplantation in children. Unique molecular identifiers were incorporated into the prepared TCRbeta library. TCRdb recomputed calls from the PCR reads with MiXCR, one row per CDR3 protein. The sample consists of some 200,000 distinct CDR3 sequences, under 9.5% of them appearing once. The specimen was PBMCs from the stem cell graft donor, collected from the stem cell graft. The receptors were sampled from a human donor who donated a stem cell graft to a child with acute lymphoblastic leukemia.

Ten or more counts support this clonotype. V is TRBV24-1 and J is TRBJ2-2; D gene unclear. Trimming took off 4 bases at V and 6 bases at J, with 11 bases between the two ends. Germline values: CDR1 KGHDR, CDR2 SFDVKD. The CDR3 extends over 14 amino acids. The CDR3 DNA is TGTGCCACCAGTGAGGGGTTCTCCGCCGGGGAGCTGTTTTTT. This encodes CATSEGFSAGELFF.

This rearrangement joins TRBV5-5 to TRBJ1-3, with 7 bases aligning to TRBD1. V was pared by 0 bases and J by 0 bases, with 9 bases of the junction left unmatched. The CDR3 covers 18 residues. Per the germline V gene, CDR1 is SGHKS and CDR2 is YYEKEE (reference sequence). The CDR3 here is CASSLGRRGNSSGNTIYF. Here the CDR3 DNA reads TGTGCCAGCAGCTTGGGTCGCAGGGGGAATTCCTCTGGAAACACCATATATTTT.

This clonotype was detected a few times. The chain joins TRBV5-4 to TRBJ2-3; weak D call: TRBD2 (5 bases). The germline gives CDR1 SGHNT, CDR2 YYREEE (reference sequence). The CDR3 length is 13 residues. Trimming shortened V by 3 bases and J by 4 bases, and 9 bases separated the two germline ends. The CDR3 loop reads CASSSGGADTQYF. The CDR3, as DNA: TGTGCCAGCAGCTCCGGAGGAGCAGATACGCAGTATTTT.

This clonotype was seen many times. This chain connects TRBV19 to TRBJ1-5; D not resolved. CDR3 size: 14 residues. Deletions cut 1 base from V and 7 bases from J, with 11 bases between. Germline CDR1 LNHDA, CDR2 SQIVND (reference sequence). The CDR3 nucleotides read TGTGCCAGTAGTATAGGATCCAGACAACAGCCCCAGCATTTT. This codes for CASSIGSRQQPQHF.

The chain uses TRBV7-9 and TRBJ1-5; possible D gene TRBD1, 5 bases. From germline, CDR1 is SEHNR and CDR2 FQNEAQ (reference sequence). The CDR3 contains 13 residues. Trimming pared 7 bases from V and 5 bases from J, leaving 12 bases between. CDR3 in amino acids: CASNRDGDQPQHF. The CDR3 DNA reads TGTGCCAGCAACCGGGACGGGGATCAGCCCCAGCATTTT.

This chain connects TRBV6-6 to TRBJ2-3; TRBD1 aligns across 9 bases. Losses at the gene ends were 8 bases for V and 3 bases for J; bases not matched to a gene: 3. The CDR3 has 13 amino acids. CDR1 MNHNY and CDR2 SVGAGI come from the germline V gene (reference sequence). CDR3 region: CASRDRVTDTQYF. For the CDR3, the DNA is TGTGCCAGCCGGGACAGGGTAACAGATACGCAGTATTTT.

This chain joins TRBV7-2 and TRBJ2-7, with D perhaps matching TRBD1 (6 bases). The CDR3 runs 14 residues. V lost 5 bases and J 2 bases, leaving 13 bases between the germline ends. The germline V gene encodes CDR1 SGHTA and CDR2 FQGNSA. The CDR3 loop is CASSPSGQTYEQYF. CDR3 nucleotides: TGTGCCAGCAGCCCCTCGGGACAAACCTACGAGCAGTACTTC. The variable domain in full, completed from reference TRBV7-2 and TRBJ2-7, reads GAGVSQSPSNKVTEKGKDVELRCDPISGHTALYWYRQSLGQGLEFLIYFQGNSAPDKSGLPSDRFSAERTGGSVSTLTIQRTQQEDSAVYLCASSPSGQTYEQYFGPGTRLTVT.

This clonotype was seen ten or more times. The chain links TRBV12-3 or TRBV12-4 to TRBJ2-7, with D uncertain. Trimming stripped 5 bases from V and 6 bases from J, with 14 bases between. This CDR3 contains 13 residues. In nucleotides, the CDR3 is TGTGCCAGCAGTCTCGGACGCGACCTCGAGCAGTACTTC. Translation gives CASSLGRDLEQYF.

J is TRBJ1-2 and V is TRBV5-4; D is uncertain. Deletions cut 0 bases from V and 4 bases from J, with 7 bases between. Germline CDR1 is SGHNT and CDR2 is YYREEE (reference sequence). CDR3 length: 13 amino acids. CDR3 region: CASSLDEFYGYTF. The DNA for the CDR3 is TGTGCCAGCAGCTTGGATGAGTTCTATGGCTACACCTTC.

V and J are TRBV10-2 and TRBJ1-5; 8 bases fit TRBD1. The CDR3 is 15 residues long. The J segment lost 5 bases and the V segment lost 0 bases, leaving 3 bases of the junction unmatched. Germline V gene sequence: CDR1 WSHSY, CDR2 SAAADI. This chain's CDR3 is CASSESGQGDQPQHF. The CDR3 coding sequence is TGCGCCAGCAGTGAGTCTGGACAGGGCGATCAGCCCCAGCATTTT.

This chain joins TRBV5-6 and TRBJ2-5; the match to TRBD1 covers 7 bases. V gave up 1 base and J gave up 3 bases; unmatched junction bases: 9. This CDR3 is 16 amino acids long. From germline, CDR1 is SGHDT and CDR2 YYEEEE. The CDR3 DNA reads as TGTGCCAGCAGCTTGTTTTCCGGGACAGAGGAAGAGACCCAGTACTTC. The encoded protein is CASSLFSGTEEETQYF.

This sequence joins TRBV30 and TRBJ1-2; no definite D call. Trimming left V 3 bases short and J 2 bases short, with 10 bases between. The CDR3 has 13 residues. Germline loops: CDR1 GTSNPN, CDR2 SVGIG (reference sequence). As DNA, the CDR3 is TGTGCCTGGAGCCGACATGGAAACTATGGCTACACCTTC. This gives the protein CAWSRHGNYGYTF.

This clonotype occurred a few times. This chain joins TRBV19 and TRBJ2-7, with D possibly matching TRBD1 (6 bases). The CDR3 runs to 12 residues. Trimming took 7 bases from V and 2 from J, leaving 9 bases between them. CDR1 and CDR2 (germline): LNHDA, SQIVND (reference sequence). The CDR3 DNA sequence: TGTGCCAGTAATGGGGGCCCCTACGAGCAGTACTTC. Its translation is CASNGGPYEQYF.

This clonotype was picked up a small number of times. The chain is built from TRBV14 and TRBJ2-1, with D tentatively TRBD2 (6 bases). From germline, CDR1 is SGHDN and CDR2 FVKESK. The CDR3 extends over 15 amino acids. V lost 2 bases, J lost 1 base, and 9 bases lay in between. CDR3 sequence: CASSQRGKSYNEQFF. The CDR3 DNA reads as TGTGCCAGCAGCCAACGGGGGAAGTCCTACAATGAGCAGTTCTTC. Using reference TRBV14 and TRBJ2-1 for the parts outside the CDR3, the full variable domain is EAGVTQFPSHSVIEKGQTVTLRCDPISGHDNLYWYRRVMGKEIKFLLHFVKESKQDESGMPNNRFLAERTGGTYSTLKVQPAELEDSGVYFCASSQRGKSYNEQFFGPGTRLTVL.

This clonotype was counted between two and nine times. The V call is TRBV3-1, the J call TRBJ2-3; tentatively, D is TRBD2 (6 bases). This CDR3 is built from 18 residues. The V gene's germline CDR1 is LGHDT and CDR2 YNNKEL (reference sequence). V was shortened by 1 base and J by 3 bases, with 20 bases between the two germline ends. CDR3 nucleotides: TGTGCCAGCAGCCAAGGCCTGGGAGGCAACCGGGGGACAGATACGCAGTATTTT. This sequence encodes CASSQGLGGNRGTDTQYF.

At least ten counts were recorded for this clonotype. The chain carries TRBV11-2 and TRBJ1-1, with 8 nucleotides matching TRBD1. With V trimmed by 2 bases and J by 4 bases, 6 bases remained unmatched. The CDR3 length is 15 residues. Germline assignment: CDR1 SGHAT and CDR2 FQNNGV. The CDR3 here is CASSLRTGSVTEAFF. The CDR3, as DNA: TGTGCCAGCAGCTTAAGGACAGGGTCGGTCACTGAAGCTTTCTTT.

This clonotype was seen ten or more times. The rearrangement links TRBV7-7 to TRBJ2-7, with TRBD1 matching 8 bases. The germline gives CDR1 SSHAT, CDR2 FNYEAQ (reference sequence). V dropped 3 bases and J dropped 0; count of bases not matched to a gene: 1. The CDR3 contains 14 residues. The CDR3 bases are TGTGCCAGCAGCTTGGGACAGGACTCCTACGAGCAGTACTTC. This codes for CASSLGQDSYEQYF.

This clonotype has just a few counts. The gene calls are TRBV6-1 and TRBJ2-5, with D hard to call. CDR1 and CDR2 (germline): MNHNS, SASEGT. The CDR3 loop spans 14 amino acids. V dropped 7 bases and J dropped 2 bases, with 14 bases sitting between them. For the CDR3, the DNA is TGTGCCAGCACGCCTCGGTCAGCTCAAGAGACCCAGTACTTC. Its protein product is CASTPRSAQETQYF.

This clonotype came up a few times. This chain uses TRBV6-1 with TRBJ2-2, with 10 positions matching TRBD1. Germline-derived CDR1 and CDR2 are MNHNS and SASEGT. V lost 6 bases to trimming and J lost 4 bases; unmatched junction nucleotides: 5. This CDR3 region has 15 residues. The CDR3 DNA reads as TGTGCCAGCAGACCGAGGACAGGGGGCACCGGGGAGCTGTTTTTT. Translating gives CASRPRTGGTGELFF.

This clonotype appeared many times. In DNA form, the CDR3 reads TGTGCCAGCAGCTTCTTTGGGGCCAACGTCCTGACTTTC. Translated, it gives CASSFFGANVLTF. V gene TRBV7-2 combines with J gene TRBJ2-6; D uncertain. V was trimmed by 3 bases and J by 3 bases, leaving 3 bases between them. The germline CDR1 and CDR2 sequences are SGHTA and FQGNSA. The CDR3 sequence is 13 residues long.

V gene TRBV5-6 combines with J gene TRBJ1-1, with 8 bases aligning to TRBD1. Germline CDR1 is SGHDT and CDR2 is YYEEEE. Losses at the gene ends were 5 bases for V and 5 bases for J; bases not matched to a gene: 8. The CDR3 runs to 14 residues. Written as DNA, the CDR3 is TGTGCCAGCAGAGTGTCCCAGGGGGCGACTGAAGCTTTCTTT. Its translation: CASRVSQGATEAFF.